Listed below are T cell receptor beta chains from one sample, sequenced in a study of T cell responses to AZD1222 COVID-19 vaccine. This table comes from immunoSEQ multiplex PCR, and its TCRdb copy is limited to in-frame clones, with some not included. Of 100,000 or so clones in the sample, roughly 90% are singletons; the top ten hold roughly 2.6%. The source material was peripheral blood, sampled on day 0 of AZD1222 vaccination. These receptors all come from an adult in good health. The conserved cysteine and the conserved F or W are not part of the CDR3 here. D genes are given only for firm matches.

j_call d_call v_call cdr3_aa
TRBJ2-1 NA TRBV6-1 ASSQGRFNEQF
TRBJ2-3 TRBD2 TRBV3-1/TRBV3-2 ASSPSLAAGDTQY
TRBJ2-1 TRBD2 TRBV7-2 ASSLGLAGGGYNEQF
TRBJ2-3 TRBD2 TRBV28 ASSFSGRRRDTQY
TRBJ2-3 NA TRBV15 ATSDALMADTQY
TRBJ2-1 TRBD2 TRBV7-9 ASSLYHGGARDEQF
TRBJ1-6 NA TRBV7-3 ASSRIQFQGSRSSPLH
TRBJ2-1 TRBD2 TRBV4-2 ASSPGGTSGYNEQF
TRBJ1-2 TRBD1 TRBV6-5 ASSYSGTGDYGYT
TRBJ1-5 TRBD1 TRBV28 ASSTGDRNQPQH
TRBJ2-1 NA TRBV3-1/TRBV3-2 ASSQSRAGRRNEQF
TRBJ1-5 NA TRBV19 ASSGGIFQPQH
TRBJ2-1 TRBD1 TRBV9 ASSGGTGGFNEQF
TRBJ1-5 TRBD1 TRBV28 ASSPGQGGQPQH
TRBJ2-2 TRBD2 TRBV19 ASSISGGVFTGELF
TRBJ2-7 NA TRBV7-9 ASSLDGTYEQY
TRBJ1-5 NA TRBV2 ASRWRDSNQPQH
TRBJ2-1 NA TRBV7-2 ASSLQTTYNEQF
TRBJ2-3 NA TRBV7-9 ASNQGLAGPRANTQY
TRBJ1-1 NA TRBV7-8 ASSLTLDGGTEAF
TRBJ1-1 NA TRBV11-3 ASSLERGEAF
TRBJ1-6 NA TRBV28 ASTKTGLKNSPLH
TRBJ2-7 TRBD2 TRBV2 ASRTGTSGSYEQY
TRBJ1-2 TRBD1 TRBV2 ASDRDRGGGYT
TRBJ1-6 TRBD1 TRBV18 ASSPSTGLASPLH
TRBJ1-4 NA TRBV15 ATSRDRAGQNEKLF
TRBJ2-7 NA TRBV5-5 ASSLAPQGISYEQY
TRBJ1-6 NA TRBV2 ASSELRQAGNSPLH
TRBJ2-1 TRBD2 TRBV6-1 ASSEASGTYNEQF
TRBJ2-3 NA TRBV9 ASSPHSGSTDTQY
TRBJ2-7 NA TRBV10-3 AISERPGPGYEQY
TRBJ1-5 TRBD1 TRBV2 ASSEDRGGNQPQH
TRBJ1-1 NA TRBV6-4 ASSEGGHTEAF
TRBJ2-3 NA TRBV5-1 ASSLAADYLSTDTQY
TRBJ2-5 NA TRBV7-2 ASSPRGAWETQY
TRBJ2-7 TRBD2 TRBV20-1 SASGYGTTGEVTAYEQY
TRBJ2-7 TRBD1 TRBV18 ASSPTSDRDEQY
TRBJ1-1 NA TRBV11-2 ASSLAGPNTEAF
TRBJ1-6 TRBD1 TRBV9 ASSVARGDRGNNSPLH
TRBJ1-2 TRBD1 TRBV11-1 ASSRQGTHGYT
TRBJ2-2 NA TRBV3-1/TRBV3-2 ASSRDTLSAGELF